This entry describes one TCR beta chain. The antigen is unknown. One end of the junction does not line up with germline, which may come from a read error. The CDR3 is 13 residues long. CDR1 SQVTM and CDR2 ANQGSEA come from the germline V gene. These data are taken from a study of tumor and adjacent non-tumor tissue in lung cancer. About the study: Patients were aged roughly 30 to 76, 10 men and about 5 women, stage I to III.

A modified ARM-PCR protocol with three rounds of nested PCR amplified TCRbeta. Using its own MiXCR run on the multiplex PCR reads, TCRdb lists one record per CDR3 protein. The sample has 76,000 or so distinct CDR3 sequences, around 70% seen once; the top ten hold around an eighth. The template was RNA from unsorted bulk tissue. Donors were chemotherapy-naive, newly diagnosed lung cancer surgical patients in China, August–late 2014. Overall study results and limits: TCR diversity was significantly greater in tumor than normal lung tissue.

The chain uses TRBV29-1 and TRBJ2-2; D not certain. Sequenced: lung tumor tissue. The clonotype comes from a woman aged 70-85 years with non-small cell lung cancer. The CDR3 protein is CIVAACDSGELFF. CDR3 in DNA: TGTATCGTTGCCGCGTGTGACTCCGGGGAGCTGTTTTTT.